This TCR beta chain was recorded in a study of monozygotic twins with inflammatory bowel disease (dated by TCRdb to the late 2010s). In terms of the full investigation: In total, approximately 28 monozygotic twin pairs made up the full study: 19 Danish pairs, all IBD-discordant, plus nine German pairs, of which four were IBD-concordant and five were IBD-discordant. The search for disease-associated traits relied mainly on comparing, within discordant pairs, IBD patients with their genetically identical healthy co-twins. Each individual had, on average, about 151 000 unique TCRalpha sequences and 181 000 unique TCRbeta sequences available for analysis.

Overall study outcomes, separate from this receptor: Differing immunosuppressive treatments among patients may have added background noise and inter-individual variability to the repertoires. The results gave no support for a single strong signal or clonotype linked to IBD. Distinction between different T cell subtypes could not be achieved in the analysis. Measured by the inverse Simpson index, TCRbeta repertoire diversity was lower in IBD patients than in their healthy co-twins. Compared with healthy twins, IBD patients shared fewer clonotypes with other individuals, and the difference was most pronounced in patients with signs of disease activity. No difference in repertoire similarity was observed between concordant and discordant twins, possibly owing to limited statistical power.

From each donor, a 2.5 ml peripheral blood sample was drawn into PAXgene tubes and stored at -80 degrees C. Without any T cell sorting, total RNA was extracted from whole blood using the PAXgene blood miRNA kit on an automated QIAcube. Deep TCRalpha and TCRbeta repertoire profiling with unique molecular barcoding was performed on peripheral blood of monozygotic twin pairs concordant or discordant for inflammatory bowel disease. Smoking habits were recorded for all twin pairs, and each individual was classified as a current, former or never smoker. Per the germline V gene, MNHEY is the CDR1 and SVGEGT is the CDR2. From its cysteine to its phenylalanine, the CDR3 spans 13 amino acids. No coding sequence is recorded. Comments on this clonotype: Its antigen has not been determined.

The library was generated by 5' RACE. For each TCR library, around 3,500 ng of total RNA was used. cDNA was synthesized with SMARTScribe reverse transcriptase in eight separate reactions per sample. Unique molecular identifiers containing a 6-nucleotide sample barcode were introduced through template switching during cDNA synthesis. TCRalpha and TCRbeta cDNA was amplified by two nested PCRs of around 15 and 9 cycles, with bead purification after each PCR. Before amplification, the cDNA was treated with uracil DNA-glycosylase and purified using the QIAquick PCR purification kit. The second PCR was the step at which Illumina TruSeq-compatible adapters and sample-specific barcodes were added. Library quality and concentration were checked on TapeStation and Qubit, and libraries were pooled at roughly 5 ng each. Pooled libraries were sequenced on an Illumina HiSeq2500 single-index Rapid Run with 2 x 100 bp reads and custom sequencing primers. In the authors' own workflow: MiGEC version 1.2.6 was used for UMI-based consensus assembly, which corrected PCR and sequencing errors. MiXCR version 2.1.1 handled V(D)J alignment, clonotype assembly and CDR3 extraction. To normalise gene usage, clonotype sharing and MAIT/NKT TCR abundance, the top 1000, 10 000 and 20 000 clonotypes in each sample were analysed. Diversity was computed as the inverse Simpson index with the vegan R package after downsampling to 27 000 UMIs. Paired Mann-Whitney U tests were applied to discordant twin pairs, and Benjamini-Hochberg correction was used for multiple testing. The reads underwent TCRdb reprocessing, giving one record for each CDR3 protein sequence and no DNA. Clone size and V and J calls follow TCRdb, not the original study. The sample table on file contains 350,000 to 400,000 distinct CDR3 sequences. The top ten clonotypes cover just over 2.5% of the sample.

The sequence joins TRBV6-2 or TRBV6-3 to TRBJ1-1; TCRdb's D call, TRBD1, is unchecked because there is no DNA. This TCR derives from a human donor with ulcerative colitis or Crohn's disease, or a healthy co-twin of an affected twin (not recorded which). The sample was blood. The CDR3 protein: CASSQGMNTEAFF.